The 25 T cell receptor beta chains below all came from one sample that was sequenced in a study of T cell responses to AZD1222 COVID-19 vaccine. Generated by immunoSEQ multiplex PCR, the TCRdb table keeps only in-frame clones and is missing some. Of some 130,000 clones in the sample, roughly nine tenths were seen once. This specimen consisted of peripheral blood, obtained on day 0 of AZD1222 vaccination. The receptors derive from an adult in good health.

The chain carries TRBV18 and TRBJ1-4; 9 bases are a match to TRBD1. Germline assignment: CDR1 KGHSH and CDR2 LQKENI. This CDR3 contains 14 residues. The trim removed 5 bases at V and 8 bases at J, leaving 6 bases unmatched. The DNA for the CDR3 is TGTGCCAGCTCAACCACAGGGGGCGGCGAAAAACTGTTTTTT. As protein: CASSTTGGGEKLFF.

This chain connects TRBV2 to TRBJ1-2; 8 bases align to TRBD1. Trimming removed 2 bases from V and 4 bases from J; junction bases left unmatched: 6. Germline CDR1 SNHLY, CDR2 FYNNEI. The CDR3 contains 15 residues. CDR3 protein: CASSETGQDLYGYTF. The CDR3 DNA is TGTGCCAGCAGTGAAACGGGACAGGACCTCTATGGCTACACCTTC.

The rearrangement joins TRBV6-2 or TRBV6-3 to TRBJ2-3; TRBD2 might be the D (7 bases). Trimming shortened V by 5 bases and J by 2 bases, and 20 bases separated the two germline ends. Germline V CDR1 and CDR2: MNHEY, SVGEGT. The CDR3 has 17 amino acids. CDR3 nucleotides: TGTGCCAGCAGTCGCCCCGGGCGGGGGCTCCTCACAGATACGCAGTATTTT. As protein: CASSRPGRGLLTDTQYF.

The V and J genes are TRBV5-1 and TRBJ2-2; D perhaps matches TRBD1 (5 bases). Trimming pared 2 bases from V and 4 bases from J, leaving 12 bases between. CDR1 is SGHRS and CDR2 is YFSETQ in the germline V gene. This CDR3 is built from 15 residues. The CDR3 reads CASSFSGLRTGELFF. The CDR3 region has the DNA TGCGCCAGCAGCTTCTCAGGGCTCCGCACCGGGGAGCTGTTTTTT.

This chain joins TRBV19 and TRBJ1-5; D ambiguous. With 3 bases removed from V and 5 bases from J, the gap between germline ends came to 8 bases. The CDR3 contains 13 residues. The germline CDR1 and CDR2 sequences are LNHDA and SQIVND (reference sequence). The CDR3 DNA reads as TGTGCCAGTAGTATTGTAACGGATCAGCCCCAGCATTTT. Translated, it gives CASSIVTDQPQHF.

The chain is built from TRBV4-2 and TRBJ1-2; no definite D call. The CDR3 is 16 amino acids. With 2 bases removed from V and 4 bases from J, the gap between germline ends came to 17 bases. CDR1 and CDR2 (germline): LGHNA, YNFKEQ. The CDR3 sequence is CASSQTEVVGFYGYTF. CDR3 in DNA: TGTGCCAGCAGCCAAACCGAAGTAGTTGGCTTCTATGGCTACACCTTC.

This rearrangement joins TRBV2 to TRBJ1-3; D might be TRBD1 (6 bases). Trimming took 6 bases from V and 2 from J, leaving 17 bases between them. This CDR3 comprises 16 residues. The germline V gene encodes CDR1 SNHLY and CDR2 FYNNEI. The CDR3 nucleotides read TGTGCCAGCAGCGCCGGGCGGGGGCAGGCTGGAAACACCATATATTTT. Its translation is CASSAGRGQAGNTIYF.

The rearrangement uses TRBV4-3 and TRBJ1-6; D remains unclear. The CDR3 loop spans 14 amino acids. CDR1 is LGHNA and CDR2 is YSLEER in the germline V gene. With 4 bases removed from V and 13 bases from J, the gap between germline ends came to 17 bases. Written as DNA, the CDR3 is TGCGCCAGCAGCCGAATTCTTACGGGTGAGCCCCTCCACTTT. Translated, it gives CASSRILTGEPLHF.

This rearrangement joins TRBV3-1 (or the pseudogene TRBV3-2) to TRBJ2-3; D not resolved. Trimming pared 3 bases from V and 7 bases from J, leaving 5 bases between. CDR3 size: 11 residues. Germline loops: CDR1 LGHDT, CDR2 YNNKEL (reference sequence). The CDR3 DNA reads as TGTGCCAGCAGCCACTTGTATACGCAGTATTTT. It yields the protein CASSHLYTQYF.

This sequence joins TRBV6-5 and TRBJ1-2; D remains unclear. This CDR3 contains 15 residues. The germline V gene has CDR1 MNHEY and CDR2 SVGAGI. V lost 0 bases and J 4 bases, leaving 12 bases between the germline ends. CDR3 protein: CASSYSGNGVYGYTF. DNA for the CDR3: TGTGCCAGCAGTTACTCAGGAAACGGGGTCTATGGCTACACCTTC.

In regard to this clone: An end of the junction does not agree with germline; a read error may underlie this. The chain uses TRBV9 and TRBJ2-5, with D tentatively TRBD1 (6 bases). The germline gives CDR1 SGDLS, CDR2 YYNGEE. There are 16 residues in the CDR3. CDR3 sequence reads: CATSSYGTSLGETQYF. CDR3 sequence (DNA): TGTGCCACCAGCTCCTATGGGACATCCCTGGGGGAGACCCAGTACTTC.

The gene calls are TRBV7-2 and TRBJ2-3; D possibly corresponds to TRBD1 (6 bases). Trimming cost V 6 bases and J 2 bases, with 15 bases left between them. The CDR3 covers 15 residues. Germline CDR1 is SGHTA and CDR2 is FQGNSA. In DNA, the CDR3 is TGTGCCAGCAGTTCATTTCGACAGGCCACAGATACGCAGTATTTT. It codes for CASSSFRQATDTQYF.

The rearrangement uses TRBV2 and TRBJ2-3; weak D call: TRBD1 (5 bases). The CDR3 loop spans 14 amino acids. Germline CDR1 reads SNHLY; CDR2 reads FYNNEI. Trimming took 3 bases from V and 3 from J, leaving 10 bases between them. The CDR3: CASSDRVGTDTQYF. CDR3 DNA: TGTGCCAGCAGTGACAGGGTGGGGACAGATACGCAGTATTTT.

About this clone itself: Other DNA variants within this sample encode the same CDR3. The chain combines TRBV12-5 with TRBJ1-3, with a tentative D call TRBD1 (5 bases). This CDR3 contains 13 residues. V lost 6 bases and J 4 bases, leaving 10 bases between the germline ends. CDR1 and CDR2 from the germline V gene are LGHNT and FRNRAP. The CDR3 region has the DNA TGTGCTAGTGGCCTCGGGGGAGGAAACACCATATATTTT. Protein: CASGLGGGNTIYF.

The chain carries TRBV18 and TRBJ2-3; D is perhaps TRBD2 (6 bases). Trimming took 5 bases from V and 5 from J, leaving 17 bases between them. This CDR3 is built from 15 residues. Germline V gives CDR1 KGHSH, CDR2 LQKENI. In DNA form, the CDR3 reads TGTGCCAGCTCAGCTAGCGTGGGGGAAGGAGATACGCAGTATTTT. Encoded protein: CASSASVGEGDTQYF.

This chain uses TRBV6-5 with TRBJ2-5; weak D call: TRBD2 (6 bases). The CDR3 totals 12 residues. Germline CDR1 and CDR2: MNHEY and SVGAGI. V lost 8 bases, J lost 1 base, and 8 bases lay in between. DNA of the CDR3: TGTGCCAGCGGGGGGACCCAAGAGACCCAGTACTTC. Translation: CASGGTQETQYF.

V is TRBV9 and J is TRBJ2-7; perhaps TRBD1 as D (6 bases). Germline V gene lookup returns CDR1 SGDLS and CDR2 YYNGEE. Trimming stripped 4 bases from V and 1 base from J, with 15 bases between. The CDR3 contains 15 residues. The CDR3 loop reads CASSPAKGVSYEQYF. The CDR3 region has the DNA TGTGCCAGCAGCCCGGCAAAGGGGGTATCCTACGAGCAGTACTTC.

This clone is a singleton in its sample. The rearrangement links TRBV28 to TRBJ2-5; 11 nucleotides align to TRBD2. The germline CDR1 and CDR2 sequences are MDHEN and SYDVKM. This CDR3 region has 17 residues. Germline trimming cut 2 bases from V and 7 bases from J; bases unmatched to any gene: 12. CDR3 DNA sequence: TGTGCCAGCAGTTTACCCTCCGGACTAGCGGGTTTGGGGACCCAGTACTTC. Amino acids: CASSLPSGLAGLGTQYF.

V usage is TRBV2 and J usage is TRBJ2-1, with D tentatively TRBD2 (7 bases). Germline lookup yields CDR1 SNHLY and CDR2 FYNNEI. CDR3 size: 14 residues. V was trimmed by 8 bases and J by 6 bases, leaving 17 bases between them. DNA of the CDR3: TGTGCCAGCGGGTGGGGGGGCGCATCCAATGAGCAGTTCTTC. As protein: CASGWGGASNEQFF.

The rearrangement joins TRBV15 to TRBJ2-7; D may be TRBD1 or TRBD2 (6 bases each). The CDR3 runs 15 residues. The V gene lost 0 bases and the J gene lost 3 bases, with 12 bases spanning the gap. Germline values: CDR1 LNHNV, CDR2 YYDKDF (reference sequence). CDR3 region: CATSRDLGGDYEQYF. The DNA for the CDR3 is TGTGCCACCAGCAGAGATCTGGGGGGCGACTACGAGCAGTACTTC. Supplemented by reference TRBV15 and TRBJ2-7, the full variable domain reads DAMVIQNPRYQVTQFGKPVTLSCSQTLNHNVMYWYQQKSSQAPKLLFHYYDKDFNNEADTPDNFQSRRPNTSFCFLDIRSPGLGDTAMYLCATSRDLGGDYEQYFGPGTRLTVT.

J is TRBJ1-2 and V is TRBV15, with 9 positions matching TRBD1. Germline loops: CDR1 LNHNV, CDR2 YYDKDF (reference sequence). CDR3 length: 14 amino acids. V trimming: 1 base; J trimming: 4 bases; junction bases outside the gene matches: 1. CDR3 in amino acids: CATSRGDRAYGYTF. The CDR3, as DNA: TGTGCCACCAGCAGAGGGGACAGGGCCTATGGCTACACCTTC.

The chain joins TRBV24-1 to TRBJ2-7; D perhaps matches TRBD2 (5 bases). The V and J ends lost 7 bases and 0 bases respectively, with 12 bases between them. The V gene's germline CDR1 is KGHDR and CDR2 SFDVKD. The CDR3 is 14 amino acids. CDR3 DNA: TGTGCCACCAGGGCCCGGGGAGACTCCTACGAGCAGTACTTC. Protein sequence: CATRARGDSYEQYF.

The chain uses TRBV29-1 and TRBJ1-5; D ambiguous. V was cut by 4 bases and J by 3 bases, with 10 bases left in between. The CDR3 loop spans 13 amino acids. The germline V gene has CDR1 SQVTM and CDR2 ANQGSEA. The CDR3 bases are TGCAGCGTTGGGCAGACCCTCAATCAGCCCCAGCATTTT. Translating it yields CSVGQTLNQPQHF.

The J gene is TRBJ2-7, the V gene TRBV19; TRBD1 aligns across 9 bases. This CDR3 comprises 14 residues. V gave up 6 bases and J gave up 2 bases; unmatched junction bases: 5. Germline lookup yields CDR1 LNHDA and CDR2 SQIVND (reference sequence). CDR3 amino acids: CASSTDRGAYEQYF. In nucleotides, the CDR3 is TGTGCCAGTAGCACCGACAGGGGGGCCTACGAGCAGTACTTC.

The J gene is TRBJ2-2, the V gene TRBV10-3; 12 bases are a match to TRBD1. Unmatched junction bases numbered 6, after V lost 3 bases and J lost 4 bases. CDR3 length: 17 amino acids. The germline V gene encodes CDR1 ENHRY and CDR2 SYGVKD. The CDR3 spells CAISDPGQGAVTGELFF. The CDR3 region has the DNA TGTGCCATCAGTGATCCGGGACAGGGGGCGGTCACCGGGGAGCTGTTTTTT.